A selection of T cell receptor beta chains follows, all from one sample in a study of CD8 T cells in ankylosing spondylitis. One entry per CDR3 protein, called by TCRdb with MiXCR from the 5' RACE reads. The data contain a few hundred thousand distinct CDR3 sequences, about 13% of them seen just once; the ten biggest clones take up approximately 7%. Sequencing was done on a sample of blood, either unsorted or a sorted T cell fraction (not recorded which). The receptors originated from a male donor with ankylosing spondylitis. Both conserved end residues are part of each CDR3. The order of the fields is D gene, clone size, J gene, V gene, CDR3 DNA, CDR3 protein. D genes are given only for firm matches. Only part of the rows carry a size: once, few, many, or a class if the clone is expanded.

>TRBD2|-|TRBJ2-2|TRBV20-1
TGCAGTGCCCGGGGACTAGCGGGAGAAAATACCGGGGAGCTGTTTTTT
CSARGLAGENTGELFF
>TRBD2|-|TRBJ2-2|TRBV7-8
TGTGCCAGCAGCCTGGGACTAGCGGCAACCGGGGAGCTGTTTTTT
CASSLGLAATGELFF
>-|few|TRBJ2-7|TRBV7-2
TGTGCCAGCAGCCCCCGGGCCTTGCCCTACGAGCAGTACTTC
CASSPRALPYEQYF
>-|many|TRBJ2-1|TRBV5-1
TGCGCCAGCAGCTTGGCGGTAGCGTCCTCCTACAATGAGCAGTTCTTC
CASSLAVASSYNEQFF
>-|few|TRBJ1-6|TRBV10-3
TGTGCCATCAGGGGGTCGCTTCTAGTTCATTCACCCCTCCACTTT
CAIRGSLLVHSPLHF
>-|many|TRBJ2-1|TRBV11-2
TGTGCCAGCAGCCACATGGGCAGGGACAATGAGCAGTTCTTC
CASSHMGRDNEQFF
>-|many|TRBJ1-2|TRBV5-4
TGTGCCAGCAGCTTGGATCACGGGGCCGCTAACTATGGCTACACCTTC
CASSLDHGAANYGYTF
>-|many|TRBJ1-2|TRBV29-1
TGCAGCGTCGTTCCGGGGGGACTGTTCTACACCTTC
CSVVPGGLFYTF
>TRBD1|-|TRBJ2-1|TRBV24-1
TGTGCCACCAGTGATTTCGGGGACAGACCCTACAATGAGCAGTTCTTC
CATSDFGDRPYNEQFF
>TRBD1|-|TRBJ1-1|TRBV5-1
TGCGCCAGCAGCACGACGACAGGGGCGGGTTCCGCTGAAGCTTTCTTT
CASSTTTGAGSAEAFF
>-|few|TRBJ1-2|TRBV3-1
TGTGCCAGCAGCCCGCAGGGACTGAGGGAGGGCTACACCTTC
CASSPQGLREGYTF
>-|few|TRBJ2-7|TRBV20-1
TGCAGTGCCCCGACCAATAGTAATCCCTCTCGGGAGCAGTACTTC
CSAPTNSNPSREQYF
>TRBD1|many|TRBJ2-2|TRBV4-1
TGCGCCAGCAGACCGGGACAGGGTTTAGGCGGGGAGCTGTTTTTT
CASRPGQGLGGELFF
>-|-|TRBJ2-3|TRBV11-2
TGTGCCAGCAGCTTAGGAGGCCATAGGCCCACAGATACGCAGTATTTT
CASSLGGHRPTDTQYF
>TRBD1|few|TRBJ1-4|TRBV9
TGTGCCAGCAGCGTAGGGGCAGGGGGCGGTGAAAAACTGTTTTTT
CASSVGAGGGEKLFF
>TRBD2|-|TRBJ2-7|TRBV7-6
TGTGCCAGCAGCTTCTCTAGCGGGAGGCGGGGAGAGCAGTACTTC
CASSFSSGRRGEQYF
>-|few|TRBJ1-3|TRBV24-1
TGTGCCACCAGGGACATTCCTGGAAACACCATATATTTT
CATRDIPGNTIYF
>-|many|TRBJ2-1|TRBV5-1
TGCGCCAGCAGCCCACAGGTTTCGAATGAGCAGTTCTTC
CASSPQVSNEQFF
>-|-|TRBJ2-5|TRBV3-1
TGTGCCAGCAACCTCGGGGCTTACCATGGGGAGACCCAGTACTTC
CASNLGAYHGETQYF
>TRBD2|many|TRBJ2-7|TRBV2
TGTGCCAGCAGGGCACCTAGCGGGAGGAGCTCCTACGAGCAGTACTTC
CASRAPSGRSSYEQYF
>-|-|TRBJ2-2|TRBV9
TGTGCCAGCAGCCCCGGAGTAGCGGACACCGGGGAGCTGTTTTTT
CASSPGVADTGELFF
>-|few|TRBJ2-1|TRBV20-1
TGCAGTGCTAGAGATCGCGGGTTTGGTGAGCAGTTCTTC
CSARDRGFGEQFF
>TRBD1|few|TRBJ2-4|TRBV27
TGTGCCAGCAGCCCACAGGGGGCGGGCAAAAACATTCAGTACTTC
CASSPQGAGKNIQYF
>-|-|TRBJ1-6|TRBV7-2
TGTGCCAGCAGTGGGAACAGCCGCAGTACAAATTCACCCCTCCACTTT
CASSGNSRSTNSPLHF
>-|-|TRBJ2-3|TRBV5-1
TGCGCCAGCAGCTTGGAAGTGGCGGGACCGACAGATACGCAGTATTTT
CASSLEVAGPTDTQYF
>-|many|TRBJ2-7|TRBV7-2
TGTGCCAGCAGCTTATCACACGGTTACGAGCAGTACTTC
CASSLSHGYEQYF
>-|-|TRBJ2-3|TRBV24-1
TGTGCCACCAGATGGCGCTATACAGATACGCAGTATTTT
CATRWRYTDTQYF
>TRBD1|few|TRBJ2-1|TRBV7-9
TGTGCCAGCAGCTTAGGGGACAGGGCGGATGAGCAGTTCTTC
CASSLGDRADEQFF
>TRBD2|few|TRBJ2-1|TRBV20-1
TGCAGTGCTAGACTCCCTAGCGGGGGGACCTACAATGAGCAGTTCTTC
CSARLPSGGTYNEQFF
>-|-|TRBJ2-5|TRBV10-2
TGCGCCAGCACAGGACTACTCTGGGAGACCCAGTACTTC
CASTGLLWETQYF
>-|few|TRBJ2-3|TRBV18
TGTGCCAGCTCACCTTTCGGAATTTTGGAAGCGCAGTATTTT
CASSPFGILEAQYF
>TRBD1|many|TRBJ2-2|TRBV12-3/TRBV12-4
TGTGCCAGCAGCCCGAGCAGGGGGCTATCGCCCGGGGAGCTGTTTTTT
CASSPSRGLSPGELFF
>TRBD1|many|TRBJ1-5|TRBV2
TGTGCCAGCAACAGGGACAGAGATAGCAATCAGCCCCAGCATTTT
CASNRDRDSNQPQHF
>TRBD1|-|TRBJ1-2|TRBV15
TGTGCCACCAGCAGAGAACCCTCAGGGGGCGCATATGGCTACACCTTC
CATSREPSGGAYGYTF
>TRBD1|many|TRBJ2-1|TRBV20-1
TGCAGTGCCACGCCCGGGACAGGGCGGAATGAGCAGTTCTTC
CSATPGTGRNEQFF
>-|few|TRBJ1-2|TRBV20-1
TGCAGTGCTAGACCTCCCCCCGGACAGACAACTAACTATGGCTACACCTTC
CSARPPPGQTTNYGYTF
>TRBD1|few|TRBJ2-2|TRBV28
TGTGCCAGCAGTTTACCCACAGGGGGCGCGGACACCGGGGAGCTGTTTTTT
CASSLPTGGADTGELFF
>-|many|TRBJ2-1|TRBV10-3
TGTGCCATCAGTGAAGAGGGGGCCTACAATGAGCAGTTCTTC
CAISEEGAYNEQFF
>-|few|TRBJ1-1|TRBV4-2
TGTGCCAGCAGCCAAGCGGGTTGGCAGTCGGGTATTGAAGCTTTCTTT
CASSQAGWQSGIEAFF
>-|many|TRBJ2-1|TRBV20-1
TGCAGTGCTAGGGTCTTGGGGGCTCGGTCCTACAATGAGCAGTTCTTC
CSARVLGARSYNEQFF
>-|few|TRBJ1-2|TRBV24-1
TGTGCCACCCCCAGGTTTAACTATGGCTACACCTTC
CATPRFNYGYTF
>-|many|TRBJ2-3|TRBV7-9
TGTGCCAGCAGCTTAGCCCGGTGGAGGGGCACAGATACGCAGTATTTT
CASSLARWRGTDTQYF
>TRBD1|few|TRBJ1-3|TRBV5-1
TGCGCCAGCAGCCACGGGACAGGGGCTTCGTCTGTAAACACCATATATTTT
CASSHGTGASSVNTIYF
>TRBD1|-|TRBJ1-5|TRBV2
TGTGCCAGCAGTCTCCAAGGACAGGGGAATCAGCCCCAGCATTTT
CASSLQGQGNQPQHF
>-|-|TRBJ2-2|TRBV24-1
TGTGCCACCAGTGATTTGATGGCCGGGGAGCTGTTTTTT
CATSDLMAGELFF